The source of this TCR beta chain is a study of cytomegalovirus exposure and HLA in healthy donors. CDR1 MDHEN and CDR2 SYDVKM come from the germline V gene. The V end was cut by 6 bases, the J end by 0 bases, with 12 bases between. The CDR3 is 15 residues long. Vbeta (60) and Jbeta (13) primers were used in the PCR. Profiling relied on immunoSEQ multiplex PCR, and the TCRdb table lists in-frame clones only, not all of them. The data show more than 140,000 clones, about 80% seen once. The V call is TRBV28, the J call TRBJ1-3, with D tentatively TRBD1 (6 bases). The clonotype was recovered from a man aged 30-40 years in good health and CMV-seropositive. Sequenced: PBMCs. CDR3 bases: TGTGCCAGCAGCCACAGGGTGAGCTCTGGAAACACCATATATTTT. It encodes CASSHRVSSGNTIYF.